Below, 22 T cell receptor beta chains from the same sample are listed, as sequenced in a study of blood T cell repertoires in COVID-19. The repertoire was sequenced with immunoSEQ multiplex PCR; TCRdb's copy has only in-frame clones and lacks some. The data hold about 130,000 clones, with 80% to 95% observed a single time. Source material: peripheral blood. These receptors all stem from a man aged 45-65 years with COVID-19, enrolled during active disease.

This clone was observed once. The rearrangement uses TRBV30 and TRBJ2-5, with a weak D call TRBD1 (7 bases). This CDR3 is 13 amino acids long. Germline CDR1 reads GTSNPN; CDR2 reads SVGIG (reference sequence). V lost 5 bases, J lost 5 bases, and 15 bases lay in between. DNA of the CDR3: TGTGCCTGGTCCCCTCAGGGGGGTGAGACCCAGTACTTC. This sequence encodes CAWSPQGGETQYF.

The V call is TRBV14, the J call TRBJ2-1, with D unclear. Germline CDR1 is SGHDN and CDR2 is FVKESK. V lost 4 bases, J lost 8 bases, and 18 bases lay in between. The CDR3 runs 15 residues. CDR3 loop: CASSRLNIAIDEQFF. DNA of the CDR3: TGTGCCAGCAGCCGCTTAAATATAGCTATCGATGAGCAGTTCTTC.

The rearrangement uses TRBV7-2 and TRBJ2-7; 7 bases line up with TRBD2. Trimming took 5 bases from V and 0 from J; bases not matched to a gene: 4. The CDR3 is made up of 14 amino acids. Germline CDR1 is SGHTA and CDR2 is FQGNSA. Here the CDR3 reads CASSIQRDSYEQYF. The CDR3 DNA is TGTGCCAGCAGCATCCAGCGGGACTCCTACGAGCAGTACTTC.

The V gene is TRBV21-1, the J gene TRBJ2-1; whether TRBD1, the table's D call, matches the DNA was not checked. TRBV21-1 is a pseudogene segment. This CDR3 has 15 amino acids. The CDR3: CASSAGQGENNEQFF. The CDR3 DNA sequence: TGTGCCAGCAGCGCCGGACAGGGCGAAAACAATGAGCAGTTCTTC.

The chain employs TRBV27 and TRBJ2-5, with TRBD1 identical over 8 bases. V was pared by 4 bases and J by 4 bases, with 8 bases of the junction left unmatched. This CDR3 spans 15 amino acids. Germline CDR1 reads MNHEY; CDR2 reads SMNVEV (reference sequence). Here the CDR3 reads CASSSLDRAGETQYF. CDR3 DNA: TGTGCCAGCAGTTCATTGGACAGGGCGGGAGAGACCCAGTACTTC.

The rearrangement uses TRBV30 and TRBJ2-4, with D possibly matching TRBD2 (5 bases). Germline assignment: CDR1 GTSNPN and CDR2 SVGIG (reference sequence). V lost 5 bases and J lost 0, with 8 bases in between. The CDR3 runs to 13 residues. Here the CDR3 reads CAWAGLAKNIQYF. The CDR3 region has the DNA TGTGCCTGGGCAGGACTAGCCAAAAACATTCAGTACTTC.

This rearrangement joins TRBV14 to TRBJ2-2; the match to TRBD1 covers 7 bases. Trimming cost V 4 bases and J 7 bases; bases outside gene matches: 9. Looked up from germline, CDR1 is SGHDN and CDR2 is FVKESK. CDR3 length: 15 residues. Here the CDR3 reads CASSLRQGAGGELFF. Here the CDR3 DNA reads TGTGCCAGCAGCCTACGACAGGGAGCCGGCGGGGAGCTGTTTTTT.

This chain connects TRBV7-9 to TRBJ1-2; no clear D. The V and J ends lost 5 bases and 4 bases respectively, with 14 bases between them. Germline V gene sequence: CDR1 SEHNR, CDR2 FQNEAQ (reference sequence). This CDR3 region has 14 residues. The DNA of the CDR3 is TGTGCCAGCAGCGCTAGCGGGGTGGTCTATGGCTACACCTTC. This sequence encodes CASSASGVVYGYTF.

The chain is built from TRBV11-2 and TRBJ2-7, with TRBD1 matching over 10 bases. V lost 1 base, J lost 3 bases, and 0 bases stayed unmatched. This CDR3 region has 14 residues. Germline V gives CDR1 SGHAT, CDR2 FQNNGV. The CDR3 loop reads CASSLGTGGYEQYV. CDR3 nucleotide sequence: TGTGCCAGCAGCTTAGGGACAGGGGGCTACGAGCAGTACGTC.

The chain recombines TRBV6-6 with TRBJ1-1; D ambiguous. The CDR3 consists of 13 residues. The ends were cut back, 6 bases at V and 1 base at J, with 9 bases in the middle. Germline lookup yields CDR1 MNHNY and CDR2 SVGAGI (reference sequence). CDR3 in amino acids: CASRTGQNTEAFF. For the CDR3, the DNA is TGTGCCAGCAGGACGGGTCAGAACACTGAAGCTTTCTTT.

CDR3 bases: TGCGCCAGCAGCGACAGTCGGACTAACTATGGCTACACCTTC. Protein sequence: CASSDSRTNYGYTF. The chain combines TRBV5-1 with TRBJ1-2, with TRBD1 as a possible D gene (5 bases). Germline V CDR1 and CDR2: SGHRS, YFSETQ. This CDR3 has 14 residues. Trimming left V 4 bases short and J 0 bases short, with 10 bases between.

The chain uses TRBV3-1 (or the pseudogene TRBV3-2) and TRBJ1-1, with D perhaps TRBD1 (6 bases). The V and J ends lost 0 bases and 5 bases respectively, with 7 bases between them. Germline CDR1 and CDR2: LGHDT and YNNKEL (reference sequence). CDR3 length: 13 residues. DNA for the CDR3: TGTGCCAGCAGCCAAGAGACAGGAACTGAAGCTTTCTTT. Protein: CASSQETGTEAFF.

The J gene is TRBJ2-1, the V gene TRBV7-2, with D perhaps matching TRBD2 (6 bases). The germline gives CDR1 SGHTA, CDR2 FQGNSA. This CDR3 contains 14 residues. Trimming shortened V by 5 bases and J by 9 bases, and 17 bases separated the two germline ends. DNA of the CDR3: TGTGCCAGCAGCCTAACTGCGGGAATTGGTGAGCAGTTCTTC. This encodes CASSLTAGIGEQFF.

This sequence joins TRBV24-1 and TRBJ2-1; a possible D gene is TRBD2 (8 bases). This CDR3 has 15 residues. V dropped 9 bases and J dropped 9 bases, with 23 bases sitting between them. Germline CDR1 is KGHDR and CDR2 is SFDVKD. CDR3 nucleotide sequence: TGTGCCACCGGCCACAGGGGACTAGACGGGGCTGAGCAGTTCTTC. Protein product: CATGHRGLDGAEQFF.

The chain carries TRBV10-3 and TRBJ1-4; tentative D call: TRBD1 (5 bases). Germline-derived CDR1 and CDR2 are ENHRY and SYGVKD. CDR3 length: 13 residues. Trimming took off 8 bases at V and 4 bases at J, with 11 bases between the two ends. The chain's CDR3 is CAIQGLLNEKLFF. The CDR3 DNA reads TGTGCCATCCAGGGACTGCTTAATGAAAAACTGTTTTTT.

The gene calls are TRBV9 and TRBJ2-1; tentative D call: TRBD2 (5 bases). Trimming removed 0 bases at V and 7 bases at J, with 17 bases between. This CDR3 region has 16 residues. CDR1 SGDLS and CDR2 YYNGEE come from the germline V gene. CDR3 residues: CASSVGSGGPGNEQFF. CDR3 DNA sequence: TGTGCCAGCAGCGTAGGGTCAGGAGGCCCTGGTAATGAGCAGTTCTTC.

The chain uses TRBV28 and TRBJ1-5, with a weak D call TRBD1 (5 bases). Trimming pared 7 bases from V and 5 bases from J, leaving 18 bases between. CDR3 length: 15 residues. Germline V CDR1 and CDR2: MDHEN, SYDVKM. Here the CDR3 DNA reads TGTGCCAGCACCCGGGGGGGAGGGGCGGATCAGCCCCAGCATTTT. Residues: CASTRGGGADQPQHF.

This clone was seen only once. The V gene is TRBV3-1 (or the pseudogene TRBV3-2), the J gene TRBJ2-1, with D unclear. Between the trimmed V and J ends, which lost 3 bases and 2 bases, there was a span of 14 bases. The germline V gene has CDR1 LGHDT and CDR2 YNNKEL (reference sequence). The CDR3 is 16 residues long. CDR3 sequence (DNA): TGTGCCAGCAGCCAGGGTTTAGCCATACCCTACAATGAGCAGTTCTTC. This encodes CASSQGLAIPYNEQFF.

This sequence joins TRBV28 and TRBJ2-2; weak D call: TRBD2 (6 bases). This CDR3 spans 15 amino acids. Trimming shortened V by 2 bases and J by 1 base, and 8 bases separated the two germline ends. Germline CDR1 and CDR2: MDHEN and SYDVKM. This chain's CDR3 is CASSLGGGNTGELFF. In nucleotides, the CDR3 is TGTGCCAGCAGTTTAGGGGGAGGGAACACCGGGGAGCTGTTTTTT.

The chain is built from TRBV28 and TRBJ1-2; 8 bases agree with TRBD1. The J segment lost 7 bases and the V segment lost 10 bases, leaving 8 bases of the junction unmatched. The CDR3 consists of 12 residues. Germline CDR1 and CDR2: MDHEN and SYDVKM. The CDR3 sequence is CAIYDRGSGYTF. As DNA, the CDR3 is TGTGCCATATATGACAGGGGCTCTGGCTACACCTTC.

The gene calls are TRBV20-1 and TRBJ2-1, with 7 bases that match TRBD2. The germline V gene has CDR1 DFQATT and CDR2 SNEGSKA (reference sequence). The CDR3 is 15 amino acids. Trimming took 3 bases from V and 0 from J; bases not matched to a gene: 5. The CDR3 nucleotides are TGCAGTGCTAGTGGACTAGGAAGCTCCTACAATGAGCAGTTCTTC. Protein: CSASGLGSSYNEQFF.

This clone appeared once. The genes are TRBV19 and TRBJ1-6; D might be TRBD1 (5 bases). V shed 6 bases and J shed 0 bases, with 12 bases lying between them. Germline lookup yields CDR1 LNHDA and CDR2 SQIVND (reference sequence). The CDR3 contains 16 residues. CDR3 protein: CASSSRALSYNSPLHF. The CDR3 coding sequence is TGTGCCAGTAGCAGCAGGGCACTCTCCTATAATTCACCCCTCCACTTT.